The sequence of this T cell receptor beta chain was determined in a study of T-cell memory formation after mild COVID-19. Study in general: Across donors, TCR clusters were largely donor specific.

Study-wide points: A subset of responding clones appeared in pre-infection memory, suggesting cross-reactive memory joined. There was a balanced CD4/CD8 profile in clones contracting day 15 to 85, and later expanders leaned CD4+.

Trimming stripped 2 bases from V and 0 bases from J, with 11 bases between. This CDR3 is 15 amino acids long. Germline V gives CDR1 MGHRA, CDR2 YSYEKL. The authors produced TCR alpha and TCR beta cDNA libraries with sample barcodes and UMIs by 5'RACE using constant-segment primers. TCRdb analysed the 5' RACE reads with MiXCR anew, one entry per CDR3 protein. The sample has hundreds of thousands of distinct CDR3 sequences, around a sixth seen once. About this clonotype itself: Its antigen is as yet unknown.

The receptor comes from an adult woman who had mild COVID-19 (a few samples of this study predate the infection). Cell type and time point are not known. Sequencing input: PBMCs or a T cell subset sorted from them (not recorded which). The genes are TRBV4-1 and TRBJ2-7; tentative D call: TRBD1 (6 bases). CDR3 sequence: CASSQTGQFSYEQYF. CDR3 DNA: TGCGCCAGCAGCCAAACAGGACAGTTCTCCTACGAGCAGTACTTC.